This entry features one TCR beta chain sequence. What it recognizes is unknown. The CDR3 spans 14 residues. Germline lookup yields CDR1 LNHDA and CDR2 SQIVND (reference sequence). The V and J ends lost 5 bases and 6 bases respectively, with 17 bases between them. What was amplified from RNA transcripts were TCR beta CDR3 regions. A set of HTBI primers served as the primers for a first-round RT-PCR of the TCR CDR3. From the multiplex PCR reads, TCRdb called clonotypes with MiXCR, one entry per CDR3 protein. The sample includes about 610,000 distinct CDR3 sequences, 14% to 15% of them seen just once. This sample was taken from a study of T cells in Graves' hyperthyroidism and ophthalmopathy. Ophthalmopathy cases met thresholds of Clinical Activity Score at least 3, NOSPECS grade at least 4 and duration under 3 months. Pregnant or lactating patients were excluded, as were those with uncontrolled infection or other autoimmune disease.

Study-wide findings and caveats: Most thyroid clonotypes with frequency above 0.001 were detected in blood. Ophthalmopathy cases were set apart from stable hyperthyroidism by a 13 V-J model.

The rearrangement joins TRBV19 to TRBJ2-7; D remains ambiguous. The sequence derives from a woman in her thirties or forties with Graves' ophthalmopathy. The sequenced material came from blood. CDR3 residues: CASSAAWLRAEQYF. In DNA form, the CDR3 reads TGTGCCAGTAGTGCTGCCTGGCTCCGAGCCGAGCAGTACTTC.